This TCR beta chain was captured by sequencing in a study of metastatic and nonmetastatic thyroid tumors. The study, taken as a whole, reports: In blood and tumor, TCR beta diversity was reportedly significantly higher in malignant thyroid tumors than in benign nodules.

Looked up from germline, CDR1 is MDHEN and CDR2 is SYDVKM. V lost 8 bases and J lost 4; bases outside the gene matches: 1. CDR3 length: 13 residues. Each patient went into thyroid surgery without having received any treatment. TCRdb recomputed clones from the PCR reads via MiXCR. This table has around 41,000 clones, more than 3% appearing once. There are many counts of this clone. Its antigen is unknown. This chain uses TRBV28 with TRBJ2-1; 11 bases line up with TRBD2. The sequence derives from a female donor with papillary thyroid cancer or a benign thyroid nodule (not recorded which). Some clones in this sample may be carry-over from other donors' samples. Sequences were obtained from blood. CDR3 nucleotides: TGTGCCAGCGTAGCGGGAGGGTACAATGAGCAGTTCTTC. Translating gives CASVAGGYNEQFF.